This T cell receptor beta chain originates from a study of T cell repertoires and HLA-DP antigens. The wider study: CD4+ T cells were cocultured with HeLa cells expressing HLA-DP. Donors were two male and one female, aged 18-to-29 to 60-to-69. Alloantigens: one with one groove difference and one with under 11 differences versus self.

Concerning this clone itself: No antigen is known for it. Distinct nucleotide sequences in the sample also encode this CDR3.

Broader study findings: Against both alloantigens, CD137+ clonality was similar, approximately 0.4.

Germline values: CDR1 MGHDK, CDR2 SYGVNS. Between the trimmed V and J ends, which lost 4 bases and 2 bases, there was a span of 11 bases. The CDR3 consists of 15 residues. Method: immunoSEQ multiplex PCR; TCRdb's copy keeps in-frame clones and lacks some. The sample yields about 110,000 clones, around 92% seen once. What was sequenced was CD4+ T cells from PBMCs. The chain links TRBV25-1 to TRBJ1-4; D is unresolved. This receptor was obtained from a woman younger than 35 in good health and CMV-seronegative. The CDR3 bases are TGTGCCAGCAGTGCGACCGAACTTACTAATGAAAAACTGTTTTTT. Its protein product is CASSATELTNEKLFF.